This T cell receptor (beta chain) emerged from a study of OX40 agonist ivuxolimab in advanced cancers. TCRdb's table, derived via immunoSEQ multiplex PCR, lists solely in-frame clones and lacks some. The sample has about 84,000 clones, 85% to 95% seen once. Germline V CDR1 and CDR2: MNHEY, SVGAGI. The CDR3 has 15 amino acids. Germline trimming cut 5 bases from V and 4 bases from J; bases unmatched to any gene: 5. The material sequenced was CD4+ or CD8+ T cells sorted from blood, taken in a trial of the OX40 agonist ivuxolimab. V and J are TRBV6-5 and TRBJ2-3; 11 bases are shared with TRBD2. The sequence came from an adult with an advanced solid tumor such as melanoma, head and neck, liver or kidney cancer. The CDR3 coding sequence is TGTGCCAGCAGTAGACTAGCGGGATCACCAGATACGCAGTATTTT. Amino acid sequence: CASSRLAGSPDTQYF.